The 27 T cell receptor beta chains below come from one sample, sequenced in a study of beta chain features in type 1 diabetes. The investigators reverse transcribed all of the isolated RNA, so they sequenced expressed TCRB transcripts. The method was immunoSEQ multiplex PCR; TCRdb's version includes in-frame clones alone and lacks a portion of them. The profile shows some 270,000 clones, about 7.8% of them singletons. Sequencing was performed on central memory CD4+ T cells from blood. Receptor source: a woman in her late teens or twenties in good health.

This clone was counted ten times or more. CDR3 sequence (DNA): TGTGCCAGCAGCTCGGGACTCTGGGGGGTGACCCAGTACTTC. Amino acid sequence: CASSSGLWGVTQYF. The V call is TRBV7-9, the J call TRBJ2-5, with D perhaps TRBD2 (6 bases). V lost 4 bases and J 7 bases, leaving 16 bases between the germline ends. Germline-derived CDR1 and CDR2 are SEHNR and FQNEAQ (reference sequence). CDR3 size: 14 residues.

The chain links TRBV6-5 to TRBJ1-1; D gene uncertain. Trimming cost V 8 bases and J 8 bases, with 15 bases left between them. The CDR3 is 12 residues long. The germline CDR1 and CDR2 sequences are MNHEY and SVGAGI. The CDR3 DNA sequence: TGTGCCAGCGGAATTGGAAGCACCGAAGCTTTCTTT. Its protein is CASGIGSTEAFF.

The V call is TRBV4-3, the J call TRBJ2-7; 7 bases agree with TRBD2. Germline-derived CDR1 and CDR2 are LGHNA and YSLEER. This CDR3 comprises 16 residues. Germline trimming cut 1 base from V and 2 bases from J; bases unmatched to any gene: 8. As DNA, the CDR3 is TGCGCCAGCAGCCAAGCCGCCGGGACTACCCCCTACGAGCAGTACTTC. The encoded protein is CASSQAAGTTPYEQYF.

This clone was counted between two and nine times. V and J are TRBV6-5 and TRBJ1-1; no reliable D call. Trimming left V 3 bases short and J 6 bases short, with 5 bases between. Germline V lookup: CDR1 MNHEY, CDR2 SVGAGI. CDR3 length: 11 residues. CDR3 DNA: TGTGCCAGCAGTTATTCCGCTGAAGCTTTCTTT. This sequence encodes CASSYSAEAFF.

V usage is TRBV15 and J usage is TRBJ1-5; TRBD1 might be the D (5 bases). CDR1 LNHNV and CDR2 YYDKDF come from the germline V gene (reference sequence). Trimming took off 5 bases at V and 7 bases at J, with 15 bases between the two ends. The CDR3 is 14 residues long. The CDR3 reads CATSPAAGPQPQHF. For the CDR3, the DNA is TGTGCCACCAGCCCCGCCGCAGGGCCGCAGCCCCAGCATTTT.

This clone turned up a few times. Other DNA sequences in the same sample also yield this CDR3. The chain carries TRBV19 and TRBJ1-5; 8 bases match TRBD1. After removal of 5 bases from V and 1 base from J, the junction contained 4 bases not matched to a gene. Germline CDR1 is LNHDA and CDR2 is SQIVND (reference sequence). CDR3 length equals 15 residues. The CDR3 protein is CASSPRTGSNQPQHF. For the CDR3, the DNA is TGTGCCAGTAGTCCACGGACAGGGAGCAATCAGCCCCAGCATTTT.

The chain combines TRBV19 with TRBJ2-1; 8 positions match TRBD1. CDR3 length equals 19 residues. Germline V gene sequence: CDR1 LNHDA, CDR2 SQIVND (reference sequence). The V and J ends lost 10 bases and 0 bases, in that order; junction bases with no gene match: 20. CDR3 sequence: CATITGQPQGATSYNEQFF. CDR3 in DNA: TGTGCCACCATAACTGGGCAACCCCAGGGGGCAACCTCCTACAATGAGCAGTTCTTC.

This clone was picked up a small number of times. This sequence joins TRBV9 and TRBJ1-5; no reliable D call. The V gene lost 1 base and the J gene lost 0 bases, with 8 bases spanning the gap. The CDR3 is 15 amino acids. Germline lookup yields CDR1 SGDLS and CDR2 YYNGEE. For the CDR3, the DNA is TGTGCCAGCAGCGTATTCGGCCATAGCAATCAGCCCCAGCATTTT. Translated: CASSVFGHSNQPQHF.

This clone was found a few times. The V gene is TRBV29-1, the J gene TRBJ2-5, with D perhaps TRBD1 or TRBD2 (5 bases each). The CDR3 is 13 residues long. V shed 5 bases and J shed 5 bases, with 15 bases lying between them. Germline CDR1 is SQVTM and CDR2 is ANQGSEA. The CDR3 region has the DNA TGCAGCGTTCACCCCGGGACGGTGGAGACCCAGTACTTC. It encodes CSVHPGTVETQYF.

This clone was detected many times. The chain recombines TRBV18 with TRBJ1-5; 8 bases line up with TRBD1. The J segment lost 2 bases and the V segment lost 3 bases, leaving 6 bases of the junction unmatched. Germline V gene sequence: CDR1 KGHSH, CDR2 LQKENI. This CDR3 is 16 amino acids long. The CDR3 nucleotides read TGTGCCAGCTCACCCGGACAGGGTTCAGGCAATCAGCCCCAGCATTTT. Protein sequence: CASSPGQGSGNQPQHF. Full variable domain (outside the CDR3, taken from reference TRBV18 and TRBJ1-5): NAGVMQNPRHLVRRRGQEARLRCSPMKGHSHVYWYRQLPEEGLKFMVYLQKENIIDESGMPKERFSAEFPKEGPSILRIQQVVRGDSAAYFCASSPGQGSGNQPQHFGDGTRLSIL.

This clone was picked up a small number of times. The rearrangement links TRBV5-1 to TRBJ1-2; tentatively, D is TRBD1 (5 bases). V was shortened by 1 base and J by 8 bases, with 12 bases between the two germline ends. The germline V gene encodes CDR1 SGHRS and CDR2 YFSETQ. This CDR3 has 13 amino acids. The CDR3 loop is CASSLIEGLGYTF. The CDR3 DNA follows: TGCGCCAGCAGCTTGATCGAGGGGCTCGGCTACACCTTC.

This clone was picked up a small number of times. This sequence joins TRBV5-1 and TRBJ2-7, with a weak D call TRBD1 (5 bases). Per germline, CDR1 SGHRS and CDR2 YFSETQ. CDR3 length: 14 residues. The V gene lost 1 base and the J gene lost 4 bases, with 12 bases spanning the gap. The CDR3 DNA is TGCGCCAGCAGCTTGTCAGGGTCGAATTACGAGCAGTACTTC. It yields the protein CASSLSGSNYEQYF.

The chain uses TRBV19 and TRBJ2-3, with D perhaps matching TRBD1 (5 bases). This CDR3 region has 12 residues. Germline values: CDR1 LNHDA, CDR2 SQIVND (reference sequence). Between the trimmed V and J ends, which lost 9 bases and 4 bases, there was a span of 11 bases. CDR3: CARFQGSDTQYF. The CDR3 nucleotides read TGTGCCAGATTTCAGGGTTCAGATACGCAGTATTTT.

The chain employs TRBV5-1 and TRBJ2-4; 8 positions match TRBD1. After removal of 4 bases from V and 5 bases from J, the junction contained 8 bases not matched to a gene. The CDR3 is 15 residues long. Germline values: CDR1 SGHRS, CDR2 YFSETQ. The CDR3 loop reads CASSRTGQGQNIQYF. CDR3 coding DNA: TGCGCCAGCAGCAGGACAGGGCAAGGTCAAAACATTCAGTACTTC.

This clone appeared a few times. The chain links TRBV4-1 to TRBJ1-2; no reliable D call. The CDR3 is made up of 17 amino acids. Trimming shortened V by 0 bases and J by 4 bases, and 18 bases separated the two germline ends. The V gene's germline CDR1 is MGHRA and CDR2 YSYEKL. The CDR3 region is CASSQDPAGYDGYGYTF. The CDR3 DNA reads as TGCGCCAGCAGCCAAGATCCGGCGGGTTACGACGGCTATGGCTACACCTTC.

This chain links TRBV27 with TRBJ1-5; TRBD1 matches 7 bases. V trimming: 6 bases; J trimming: 0 bases; junction bases outside the gene matches: 5. The CDR3 is 15 residues long. Per germline, CDR1 MNHEY and CDR2 SMNVEV (reference sequence). The CDR3 loop reads CASRPGQNSNQPQHF. The CDR3 coding sequence is TGTGCCAGCAGGCCGGGACAGAATAGCAATCAGCCCCAGCATTTT.

This clone was seen only a few times. The rearrangement links TRBV2 to TRBJ1-1; possible D gene TRBD1, 6 bases. V was cut by 6 bases and J by 5 bases, with 13 bases left in between. From germline, CDR1 is SNHLY and CDR2 FYNNEI. This CDR3 contains 13 residues. In DNA form, the CDR3 reads TGTGCCAGCAGGACACAGGGACTTACTGAAGCTTTCTTT. Protein product: CASRTQGLTEAFF.

The chain has TRBV6-5 and TRBJ1-1; the match to TRBD1 covers 7 bases. After removal of 6 bases from V and 6 bases from J, the junction contained 10 bases not matched to a gene. Germline V gene data show CDR1 as MNHEY and CDR2 as SVGAGI. The CDR3 contains 14 residues. The DNA of the CDR3 is TGTGCCAGCAGCCTCAACCCGACAGGGCCTGAAGCTTTCTTT. Translation gives CASSLNPTGPEAFF.

The chain combines TRBV7-2 with TRBJ1-1; unclear D gene. The V gene's germline CDR1 is SGHTA and CDR2 FQGNSA. Deletions cut 2 bases from V and 2 bases from J, with 15 bases between. This CDR3 spans 16 amino acids. CDR3 in amino acids: CASSLMSGVSNTEAFF. CDR3 DNA: TGTGCCAGCAGCTTAATGTCTGGAGTGAGTAACACTGAAGCTTTCTTT.

This clone was counted at least ten times. This sequence joins TRBV5-1 and TRBJ2-7, with 7 bases lining up with TRBD2. The V and J ends lost 2 bases and 2 bases, in that order; junction bases with no gene match: 4. CDR1 and CDR2 from the germline V gene are SGHRS and YFSETQ. The CDR3 runs 14 residues. The CDR3 DNA is TGCGCCAGCAGCTTATTAGCGGGTCCCTACGAGCAGTACTTC. Residues: CASSLLAGPYEQYF.

This clone was found a few times. This CDR3 is also generated by other DNA sequences in the sample. The chain employs TRBV9 and TRBJ1-2, with TRBD1 identical over 8 bases. The CDR3 is 14 amino acids. The junction had 2 bases not matched to a gene; V was cut back by 0 bases and J by 4 bases. The germline CDR1 and CDR2 sequences are SGDLS and YYNGEE. CDR3 residues: CASSVDDRGYGYTF. In DNA, the CDR3 is TGTGCCAGCAGCGTAGACGACAGGGGCTATGGCTACACCTTC.

V gene TRBV13 combines with J gene TRBJ1-1; the match to TRBD1 covers 7 bases. The CDR3 consists of 14 residues. V dropped 9 bases and J dropped 8; count of bases not matched to a gene: 15. The germline CDR1 and CDR2 sequences are PRHDT and FYEKMQ (reference sequence). CDR3 coding DNA: TGTGCCAGTATCATCGGACAGGCGGCCTCCGAAGCTTTCTTT. As protein: CASIIGQAASEAFF. Full variable domain (missing parts from reference TRBV13 and TRBJ1-1): AAGVIQSPRHLIKEKRETATLKCYPIPRHDTVYWYQQGPGQDPQFLISFYEKMQSDKGSIPDRFSAQQFSDYHSELNMSSLELGDSALYFCASIIGQAASEAFFGQGTRLTVV.

V gene TRBV9 combines with J gene TRBJ2-5; D unresolved. The germline V and J ends were trimmed by 0 bases and 1 base, with 7 bases remaining between them. This CDR3 has 14 amino acids. Germline V CDR1 and CDR2: SGDLS, YYNGEE. The CDR3, as DNA: TGTGCCAGCAGCGTAGAGTACGCCCAAGAGACCCAGTACTTC. Protein sequence: CASSVEYAQETQYF. Using reference TRBV9 and TRBJ2-5 for the parts outside the CDR3, the full variable domain is DSGVTQTPKHLITATGQRVTLRCSPRSGDLSVYWYQQSLDQGLQFLIQYYNGEERAKGNILERFSAQQFPDLHSELNLSSLELGDSALYFCASSVEYAQETQYFGPGTRLLVL.

This clone was seen more than once but under ten times. The V and J genes are TRBV4-1 and TRBJ1-6; D gene unclear. Germline values: CDR1 MGHRA, CDR2 YSYEKL. The CDR3 length is 15 residues. Trimming removed 8 bases at V and 2 bases at J, with 13 bases between. The CDR3 region has the DNA TGCGCCAGCCGATCGCAAGGGCCCTATAATTCACCCCTCCACTTT. Translated: CASRSQGPYNSPLHF.

This clone has more than one count but fewer than ten. The rearrangement links TRBV7-2 to TRBJ2-3; 9 nucleotides line up with TRBD1. Losses at the gene ends were 2 bases for V and 1 base for J; bases not matched to a gene: 10. The CDR3 sequence is 18 residues long. Germline-derived CDR1 and CDR2 are SGHTA and FQGNSA. The CDR3 protein is CASSLLGQGLGGTDTQYF. The CDR3 DNA is TGTGCCAGCAGCTTATTGGGACAGGGACTCGGAGGCACAGATACGCAGTATTTT.

This chain uses TRBV19 with TRBJ1-2, with a tentative D call TRBD1 (5 bases). Germline V gene lookup returns CDR1 LNHDA and CDR2 SQIVND (reference sequence). The CDR3 covers 15 residues. Trimming removed 5 bases from V and 6 bases from J, with 19 bases in between. In DNA form, the CDR3 reads TGTGCCAGTAGTTTGCAGGGTACCGTCAGTGATGGCTACACCTTC. It specifies CASSLQGTVSDGYTF. Full variable domain (remainder filled in from reference TRBV19 and TRBJ1-2): DGGITQSPKYLFRKEGQNVTLSCEQNLNHDAMYWYRQDPGQGLRLIYYSQIVNDFQKGDIAEGYSVSREKKESFPLTVTSAQKNPTAFYLCASSLQGTVSDGYTFGSGTRLTVV.

This clone was counted at least ten times. This chain uses TRBV23-1 with TRBJ1-3, with a weak D call TRBD1 (5 bases). TRBV23-1 is an ORF for which the function is uncertain. This CDR3 has 16 amino acids. V was pared by 4 bases and J by 2 bases, with 15 bases between. The CDR3 loop reads CASSLPDSPPGNTIYF. The CDR3 nucleotides are TGCGCCAGCAGTCTACCAGACAGCCCTCCTGGAAACACCATATATTTT.